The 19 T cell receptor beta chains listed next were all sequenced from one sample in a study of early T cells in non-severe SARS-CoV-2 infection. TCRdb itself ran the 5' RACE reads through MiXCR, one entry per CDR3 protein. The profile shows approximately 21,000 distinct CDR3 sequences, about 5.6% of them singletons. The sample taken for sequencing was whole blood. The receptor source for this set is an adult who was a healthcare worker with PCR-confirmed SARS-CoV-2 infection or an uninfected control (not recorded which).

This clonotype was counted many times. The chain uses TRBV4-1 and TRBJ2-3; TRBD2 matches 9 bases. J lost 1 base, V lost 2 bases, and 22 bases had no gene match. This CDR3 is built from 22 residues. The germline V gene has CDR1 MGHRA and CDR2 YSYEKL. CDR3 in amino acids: CASSQISGSPPTSGSRTDTQYF. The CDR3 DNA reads TGCGCCAGCAGCCAAATTAGCGGGAGTCCTCCGACCTCGGGCTCGCGCACAGATACGCAGTATTTT.

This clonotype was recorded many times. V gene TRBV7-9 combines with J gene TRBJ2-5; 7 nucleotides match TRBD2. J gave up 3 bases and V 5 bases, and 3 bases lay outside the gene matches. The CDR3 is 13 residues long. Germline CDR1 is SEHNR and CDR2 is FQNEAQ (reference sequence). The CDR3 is CASSTGRKETQYF. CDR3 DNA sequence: TGTGCCAGCAGCACCGGGAGGAAAGAGACCCAGTACTTC.

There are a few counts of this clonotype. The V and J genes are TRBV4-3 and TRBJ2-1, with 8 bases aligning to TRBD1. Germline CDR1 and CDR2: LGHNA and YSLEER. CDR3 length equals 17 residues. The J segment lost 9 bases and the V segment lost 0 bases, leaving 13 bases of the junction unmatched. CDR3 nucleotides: TGCGCCAGCAGCCAAGACGAAACAGGGGGGTTCTTCGGTGAGCAGTTCTTC. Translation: CASSQDETGGFFGEQFF.

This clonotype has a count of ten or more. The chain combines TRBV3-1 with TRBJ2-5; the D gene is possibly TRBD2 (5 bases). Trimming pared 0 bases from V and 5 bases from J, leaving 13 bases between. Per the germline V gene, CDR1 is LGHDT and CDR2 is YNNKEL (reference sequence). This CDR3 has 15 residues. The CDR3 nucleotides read TGTGCCAGCAGCCAAGAGATCGAGGGAGAGGAGACCCAGTACTTC. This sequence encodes CASSQEIEGEETQYF.

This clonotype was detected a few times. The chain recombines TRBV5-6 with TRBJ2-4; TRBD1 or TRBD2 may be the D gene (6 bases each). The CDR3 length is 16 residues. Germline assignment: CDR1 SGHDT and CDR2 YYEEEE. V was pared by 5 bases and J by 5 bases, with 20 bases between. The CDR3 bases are TGTGCCAGCAGTTCTCAAAAATGGGGGGCGCAAAACATTCAGTACTTC. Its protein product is CASSSQKWGAQNIQYF.

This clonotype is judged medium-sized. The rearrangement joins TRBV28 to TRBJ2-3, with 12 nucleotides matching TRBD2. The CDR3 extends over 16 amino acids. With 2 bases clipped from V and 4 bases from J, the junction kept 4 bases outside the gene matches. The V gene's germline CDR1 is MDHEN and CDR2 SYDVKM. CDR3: CASSLGSSGRADTQYF. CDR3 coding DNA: TGTGCCAGCAGTTTAGGCTCTAGCGGGAGGGCAGATACGCAGTATTTT.

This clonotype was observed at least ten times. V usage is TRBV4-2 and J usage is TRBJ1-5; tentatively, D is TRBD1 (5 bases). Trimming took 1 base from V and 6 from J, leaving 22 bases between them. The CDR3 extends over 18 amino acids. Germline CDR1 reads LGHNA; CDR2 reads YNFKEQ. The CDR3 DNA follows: TGTGCCAGCAGCCAAGTGGGAGGCGGGCAGGGCAAGTTTCAGCCCCAGCATTTT. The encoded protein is CASSQVGGGQGKFQPQHF.

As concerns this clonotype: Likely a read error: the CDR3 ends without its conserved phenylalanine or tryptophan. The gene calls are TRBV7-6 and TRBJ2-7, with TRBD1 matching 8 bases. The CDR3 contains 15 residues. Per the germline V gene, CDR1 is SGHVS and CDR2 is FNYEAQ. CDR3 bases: TGTGTCAGCAGCTTAGAAGTGGGGACAGGCTACGAGCAGTACATC. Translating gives CVSSLEVGTGYEQYI.

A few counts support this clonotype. The CDR3 coding sequence is TGTGCCAGCAGCGCCCGACTAGCGGGAGGGCCGGGCAATGAGCAGTTCTTC. Protein: CASSARLAGGPGNEQFF. The chain employs TRBV9 and TRBJ2-1; TRBD2 matches at 14 bases. Germline CDR1 and CDR2: SGDLS and YYNGEE. The CDR3 consists of 17 residues. V lost 3 bases and J lost 6; bases outside the gene matches: 8. The full variable domain, its missing parts supplied by reference TRBV9 and TRBJ2-1, is DSGVTQTPKHLITATGQRVTLRCSPRSGDLSVYWYQQSLDQGLQFLIQYYNGEERAKGNILERFSAQQFPDLHSELNLSSLELGDSALYFCASSARLAGGPGNEQFFGPGTRLTVL.

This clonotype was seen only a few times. The DNA for the CDR3 is TGTGCCATCAGTGAGTCGGACGAGGGGGGGAACATTCAGTACTTC. Residues: CAISESDEGGNIQYF. The chain links TRBV10-3 to TRBJ2-4, with D perhaps matching TRBD2 (7 bases). CDR1 and CDR2 from the germline V gene are ENHRY and SYGVKD. The CDR3 runs 15 residues. Trimming stripped 0 bases from V and 7 bases from J, with 13 bases between.

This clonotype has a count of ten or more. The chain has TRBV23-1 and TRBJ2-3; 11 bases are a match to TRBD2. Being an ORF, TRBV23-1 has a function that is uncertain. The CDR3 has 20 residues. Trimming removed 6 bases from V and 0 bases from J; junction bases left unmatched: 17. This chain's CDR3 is CASSQGDVETSGTSTDTQYF. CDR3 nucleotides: TGCGCCAGCAGCCAAGGGGACGTAGAGACTAGCGGGACTAGCACAGATACGCAGTATTTT.

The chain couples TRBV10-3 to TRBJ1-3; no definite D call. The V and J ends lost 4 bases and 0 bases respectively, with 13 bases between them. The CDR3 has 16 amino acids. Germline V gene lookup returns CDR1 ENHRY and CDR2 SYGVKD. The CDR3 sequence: CAISVQDGHSGNTIYF. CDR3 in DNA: TGTGCCATCAGTGTGCAAGACGGCCACTCTGGAAACACCATATATTTT.

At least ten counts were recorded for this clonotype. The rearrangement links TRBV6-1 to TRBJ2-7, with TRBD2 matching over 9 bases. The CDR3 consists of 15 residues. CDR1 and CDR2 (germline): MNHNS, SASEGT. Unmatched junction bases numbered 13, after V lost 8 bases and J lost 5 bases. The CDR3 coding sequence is TGTGCCAGCGGTCCGGGACTAGCCAAAATAAACGAGCAGTACGTC. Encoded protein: CASGPGLAKINEQYV.

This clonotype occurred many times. CDR3 nucleotide sequence: TGTGCCAGCAGCTTAACGGCCGGGGTCGGTATACCAAGGGAGCAGTTCTTC. Translation: CASSLTAGVGIPREQFF. V usage is TRBV7-3 and J usage is TRBJ2-1; TRBD2 is a possible D gene (5 bases). The CDR3 is made up of 17 amino acids. Germline V gene data show CDR1 as SGHTA and CDR2 as FQGTGA. V was pared by 0 bases and J by 10 bases, with 22 bases between.

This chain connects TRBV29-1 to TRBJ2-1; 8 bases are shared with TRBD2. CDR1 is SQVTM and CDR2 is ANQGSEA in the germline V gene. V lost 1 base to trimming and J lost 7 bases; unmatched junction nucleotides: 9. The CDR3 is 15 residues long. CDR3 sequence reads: CSVEVKGTRRNEQFF. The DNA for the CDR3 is TGCAGCGTTGAAGTCAAAGGGACTAGAAGAAATGAGCAGTTCTTC.

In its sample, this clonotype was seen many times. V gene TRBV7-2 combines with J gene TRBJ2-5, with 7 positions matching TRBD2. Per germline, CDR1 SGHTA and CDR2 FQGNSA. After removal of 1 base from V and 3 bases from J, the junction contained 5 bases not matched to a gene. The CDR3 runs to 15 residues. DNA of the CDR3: TGTGCCAGCAGCTTAGGGGGACTACCAAAAGAGACCCAGTACTTC. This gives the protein CASSLGGLPKETQYF. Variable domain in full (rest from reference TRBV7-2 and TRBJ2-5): GAGVSQSPSNKVTEKGKDVELRCDPISGHTALYWYRQSLGQGLEFLIYFQGNSAPDKSGLPSDRFSAERTGGSVSTLTIQRTQQEDSAVYLCASSLGGLPKETQYFGPGTRLLVL.

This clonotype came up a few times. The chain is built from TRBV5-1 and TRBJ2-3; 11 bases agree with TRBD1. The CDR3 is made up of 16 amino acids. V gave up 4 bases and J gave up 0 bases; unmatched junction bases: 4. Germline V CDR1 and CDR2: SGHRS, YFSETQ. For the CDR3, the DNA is TGCGCCAGCAGCCCGGGACAGGGGGGAAGCACAGATACGCAGTATTTT. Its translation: CASSPGQGGSTDTQYF.

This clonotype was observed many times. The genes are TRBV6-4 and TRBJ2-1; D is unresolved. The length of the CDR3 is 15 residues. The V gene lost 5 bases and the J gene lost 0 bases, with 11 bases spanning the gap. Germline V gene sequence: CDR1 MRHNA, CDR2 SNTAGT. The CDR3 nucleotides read TGTGCCAGCAGTCGAGGTGGGAACTCCTACAATGAGCAGTTCTTC. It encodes CASSRGGNSYNEQFF.

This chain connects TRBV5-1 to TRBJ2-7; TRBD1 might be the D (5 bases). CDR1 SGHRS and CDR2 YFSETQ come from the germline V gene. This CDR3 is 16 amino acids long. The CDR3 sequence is CVSSLGTLTGFYEQYV. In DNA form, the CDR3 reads TGCGTCAGCAGCTTGGGAACCTTAACAGGTTTTTACGAGCAGTACGTC.